The entry below describes one T cell receptor beta chain. Per the study methods: Reference gene primers were amplified, and this amplification served to estimate nucleated cell counts. The assay was immunoSEQ multiplex PCR, and TCRdb's table has in-frame clones only and misses some. V and J calls and clone size follow that table, whereas D and trimming were derived from the DNA. Here the sample spans about 82,000 clones, 70% to 90% being singletons. This sample is drawn from a study of blood T cell repertoires in COVID-19. Study context: Specimens from acute and convalescent COVID-19 originated in the United States, Italy and Spain. From T cells, B-cell-depleted T cells, or PBMCs came the material, which was cDNA or gDNA.

V shed 3 bases and J 8 bases; nucleotides not matched to a gene: 6. Per the germline V gene, CDR1 is MNHEY and CDR2 is SVGAGI. The CDR3 is 13 amino acids. The receptor comes from a man older than 75 with active or convalescent COVID-19. The source material was peripheral blood. The chain combines TRBV6-5 with TRBJ1-2, with 7 bases that match TRBD1. The CDR3 region has the DNA TGTGCCAGCAGTTATACGACAGGGCGCGGCTACACCTTC. This sequence encodes CASSYTTGRGYTF.